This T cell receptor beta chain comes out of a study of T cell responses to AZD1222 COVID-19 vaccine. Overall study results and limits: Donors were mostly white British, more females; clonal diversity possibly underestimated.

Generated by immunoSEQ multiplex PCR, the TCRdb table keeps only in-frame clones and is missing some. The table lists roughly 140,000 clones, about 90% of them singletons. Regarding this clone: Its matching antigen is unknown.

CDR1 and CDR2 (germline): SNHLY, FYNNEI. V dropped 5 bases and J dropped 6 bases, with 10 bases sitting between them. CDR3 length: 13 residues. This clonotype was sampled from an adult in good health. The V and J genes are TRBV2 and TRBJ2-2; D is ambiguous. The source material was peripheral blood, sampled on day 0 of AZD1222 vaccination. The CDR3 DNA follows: TGTGCCAGCAGTCCGCATACGGCCGGGGAGCTGTTTTTT. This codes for CASSPHTAGELFF.